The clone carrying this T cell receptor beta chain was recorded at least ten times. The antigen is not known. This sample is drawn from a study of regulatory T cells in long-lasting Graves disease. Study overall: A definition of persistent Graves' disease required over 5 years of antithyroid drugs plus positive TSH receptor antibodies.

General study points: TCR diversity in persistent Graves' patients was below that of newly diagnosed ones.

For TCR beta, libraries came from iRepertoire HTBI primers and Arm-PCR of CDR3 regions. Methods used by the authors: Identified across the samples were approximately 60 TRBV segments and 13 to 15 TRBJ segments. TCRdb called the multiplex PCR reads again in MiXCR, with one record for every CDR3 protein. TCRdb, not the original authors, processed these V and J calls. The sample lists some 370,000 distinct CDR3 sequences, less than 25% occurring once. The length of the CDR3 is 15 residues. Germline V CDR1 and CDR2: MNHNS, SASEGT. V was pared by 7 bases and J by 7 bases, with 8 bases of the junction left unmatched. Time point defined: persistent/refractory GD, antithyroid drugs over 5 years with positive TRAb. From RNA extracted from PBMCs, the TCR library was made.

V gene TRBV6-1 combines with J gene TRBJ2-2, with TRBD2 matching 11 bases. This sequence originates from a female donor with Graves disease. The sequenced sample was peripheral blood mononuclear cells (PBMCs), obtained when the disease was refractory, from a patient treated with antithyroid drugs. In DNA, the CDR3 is TGTGCCAGCACCCTTAGCGGGAGGGCCGTCGGGGAGCTGTTTTTT. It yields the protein CASTLSGRAVGELFF.